This TCR beta chain was sequenced in a study of post-analysis software for immune sequencing data. In the study overall: The patients showed relapsing-remitting, secondary progressive and progressive-relapsing multiple sclerosis courses.

General observations from the study: Controls showed significantly higher normalized Chao1 diversity than did multiple sclerosis patients. F measure showed strong co-clustering of same-batch samples. About five TRBV segments (TRBV5-6, TRBV5-1 and TRBV20-1 among them) occurred more frequently in patients than in controls.

V lost 4 bases, J lost 0 bases, and 8 bases lay in between. CDR3 length: 14 amino acids. Per the germline V gene, CDR1 is MDHEN and CDR2 is SYDVKM. TCR beta cDNA libraries included unique molecular identifiers. A population of about 0.9 to 10 million T cells gave rise to a few hundred thousand cDNA molecules. TCRdb independently ran MiXCR on the PCR reads; one entry per CDR3 protein. This table holds around 400,000 distinct CDR3 sequences, approximately 33% found once. To note about this clonotype: Its target is not known.

This TCR was recovered from a girl aged 10 to 17 with multiple sclerosis. The sample was blood. V gene TRBV28 combines with J gene TRBJ2-3, with a weak D call TRBD1 (5 bases). The CDR3 loop reads CASSWGRSTDTQYF. For the CDR3, the DNA is TGTGCCAGCAGTTGGGGCAGAAGCACAGATACGCAGTATTTT.